Listed here are 6 T cell receptor beta chains from one sample, sequenced in a study of cytomegalovirus exposure and HLA in healthy donors. Using immunoSEQ multiplex PCR, the repertoire was profiled, and TCRdb retains in-frame clones only, with some absent. The profile shows 150,000 to 200,000 clones, 80% to 85% of them singletons. Source material: PBMCs. These receptor sequences come from a man aged 30-40 years in good health and CMV-seropositive.

Details on this clone: The same CDR3 is also encoded by other DNA sequences in this sample. The V gene is TRBV7-3, the J gene TRBJ1-1; TRBD1 aligns across 7 bases. The CDR3 consists of 13 residues. CDR1 and CDR2 (germline): SGHTA, FQGTGA. The V segment lost 5 bases and the J segment 1 base; nucleotides outside the gene matches: 1. The chain's CDR3 is CASSRGRNTEAFF. CDR3 DNA: TGTGCCAGCAGCAGGGGGCGGAACACTGAAGCTTTCTTT.

The rearrangement joins TRBV5-1 to TRBJ1-5; TRBD1 matches at 7 bases. Germline trimming cut 0 bases from V and 9 bases from J; bases unmatched to any gene: 6. The CDR3 consists of 14 residues. The germline V gene encodes CDR1 SGHRS and CDR2 YFSETQ. The CDR3 is CASSLVQGELPQHF. CDR3 nucleotide sequence: TGCGCCAGCAGCTTGGTCCAGGGGGAACTGCCCCAGCATTTT. The full variable domain, completed using reference TRBV5-1 and TRBJ1-5, is KAGVTQTPRYLIKTRGQQVTLSCSPISGHRSVSWYQQTPGQGLQFLFEYFSETQRNKGNFPGRFSGRQFSNSRSEMNVSTLELGDSALYLCASSLVQGELPQHFGDGTRLSIL.

The chain couples TRBV30 to TRBJ2-3; D might be TRBD2 (6 bases). The CDR3 contains 15 residues. The germline V and J ends were trimmed by 2 bases and 2 bases, with 14 bases remaining between them. CDR1 is GTSNPN and CDR2 is SVGIG in the germline V gene (reference sequence). In DNA form, the CDR3 reads TGTGCCTGGAGTAAATCTAGCGAGGCCACAGATACGCAGTATTTT. Encoded protein: CAWSKSSEATDTQYF.

The V and J genes are TRBV6-1 and TRBJ2-3; 7 bases align to TRBD2. V trimming: 2 bases; J trimming: 1 base; junction bases outside the gene matches: 0. Germline V gene sequence: CDR1 MNHNS, CDR2 SASEGT. The CDR3 contains 14 residues. The CDR3: CASSERGGTDTQYF. The CDR3 DNA follows: TGTGCCAGCAGTGAACGGGGGGGCACAGATACGCAGTATTTT.

In DNA, the CDR3 is TGTGCCAGCTGCGACAGGGACCAGCAGCCCCAGCATTTT. Encoded protein: CASCDRDQQPQHF. The chain links TRBV7-9 to TRBJ1-5; 7 nucleotides agree with TRBD1. V gave up 8 bases and J gave up 7 bases; unmatched junction bases: 8. The germline V gene has CDR1 SEHNR and CDR2 FQNEAQ (reference sequence). The CDR3 contains 13 residues.

V gene TRBV6-5 combines with J gene TRBJ1-3; D is unclear. From germline, CDR1 is MNHEY and CDR2 SVGAGI. V was cut by 7 bases and J by 0 bases, with 10 bases left in between. The CDR3 consists of 14 residues. CDR3 in amino acids: CASKTQHSGNTIYF. The CDR3 DNA reads TGTGCCAGCAAGACACAGCACTCTGGAAACACCATATATTTT.